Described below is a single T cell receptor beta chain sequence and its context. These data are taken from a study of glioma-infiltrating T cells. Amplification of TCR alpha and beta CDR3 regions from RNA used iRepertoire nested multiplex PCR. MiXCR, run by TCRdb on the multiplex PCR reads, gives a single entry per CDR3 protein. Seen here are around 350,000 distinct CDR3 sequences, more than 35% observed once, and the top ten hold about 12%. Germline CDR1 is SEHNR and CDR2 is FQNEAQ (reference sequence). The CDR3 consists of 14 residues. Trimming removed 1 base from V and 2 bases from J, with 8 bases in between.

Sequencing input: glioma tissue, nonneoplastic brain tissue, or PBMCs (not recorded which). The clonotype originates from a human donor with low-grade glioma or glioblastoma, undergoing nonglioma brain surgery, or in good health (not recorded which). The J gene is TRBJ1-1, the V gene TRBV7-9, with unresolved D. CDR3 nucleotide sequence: TGTGCCAGCAGCTTAGTTCCGGCCAACACTGAAGCTTTCTTT. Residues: CASSLVPANTEAFF.